This TCR beta chain was profiled in a study of OX40 agonist ivuxolimab in advanced cancers. Trimming left V 7 bases short and J 5 bases short, with 17 bases between. Germline V gene lookup returns CDR1 GTSNPN and CDR2 SVGIG (reference sequence). The CDR3 runs 13 residues. TCRdb keeps only in-frame clones here, not all; method: immunoSEQ multiplex PCR. Of around 60,000 clones listed, less than 85% are singletons. The input for sequencing was CD4+ or CD8+ T cells sorted from blood, taken in a trial of the OX40 agonist ivuxolimab. The source is an adult with an advanced solid tumor such as melanoma, head and neck, liver or kidney cancer. The V gene is TRBV30, the J gene TRBJ2-5, with D tentatively TRBD1 (6 bases). CDR3 loop: CAFAQGAAETQYF. The CDR3 DNA is TGTGCCTTTGCACAGGGAGCGGCCGAGACCCAGTACTTC.